This TCR beta chain was sequenced in a study of T-cell memory formation after mild COVID-19. Per the germline V gene, CDR1 is DFQATT and CDR2 is SNEGSKA (reference sequence). This CDR3 spans 12 amino acids. The ends were cut back, 7 bases at V and 6 bases at J, with 12 bases in the middle. Study conclusions and caveats: A subset of responding clones appeared in pre-infection memory, suggesting cross-reactive memory joined.

To note about this clonotype: Its antigen is unknown.

After 5'RACE with constant-segment primers, TCR alpha and TCR beta cDNA libraries carrying sample barcodes and UMIs were obtained. TCRdb itself ran the 5' RACE reads through MiXCR, one entry per CDR3 protein. The sample has 550,000 to 700,000 distinct CDR3 sequences, roughly 17% seen once; the top ten hold roughly 8.2%. Sequencing input: PBMCs or a T cell subset sorted from them (not recorded which). V gene TRBV20-1 combines with J gene TRBJ1-4; the D gene is possibly TRBD1 (5 bases). The receptor's source is an adult woman who had mild COVID-19 (a few samples of this study predate the infection). Cell type and time point are not known. CDR3 DNA sequence: TGCAGTGGGCGGGGGGGTGATGAAAAACTGTTTTTT. It codes for CSGRGGDEKLFF.